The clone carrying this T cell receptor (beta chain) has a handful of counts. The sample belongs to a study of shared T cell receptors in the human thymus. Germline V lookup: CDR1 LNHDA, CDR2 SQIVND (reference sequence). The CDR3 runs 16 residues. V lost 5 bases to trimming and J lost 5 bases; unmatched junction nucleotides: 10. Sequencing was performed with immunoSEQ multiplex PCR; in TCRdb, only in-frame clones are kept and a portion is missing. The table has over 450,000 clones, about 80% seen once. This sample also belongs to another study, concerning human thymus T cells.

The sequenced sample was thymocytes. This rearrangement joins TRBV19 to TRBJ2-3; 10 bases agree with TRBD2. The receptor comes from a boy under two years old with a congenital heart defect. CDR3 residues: CASSSPVAGGRDTQYF. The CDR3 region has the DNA TGTGCCAGTAGTTCCCCTGTAGCGGGGGGTAGAGATACGCAGTATTTT.